This T cell receptor beta chain was identified during a study of shared clonotypes between healthy human individuals. Original processing methods: ImmunoSEQ only sent back junction sequences with no quality scores, so filtering was done differently. Profiled with immunoSEQ multiplex PCR; TCRdb holds only in-frame clones, not every one. V and J calls and clone size come straight from that table; D and trimming were deduced from the DNA. The sample has 530,000 or so clones; about 75% are singletons. The CDR3 is 13 residues long. Trimming cost V 6 bases and J 5 bases; bases outside gene matches: 6. The germline CDR1 and CDR2 sequences are MNHEY and SMNVEV (reference sequence).

The chain employs TRBV27 and TRBJ2-7; 8 bases fit TRBD1. Sequencing was done on a sample of PBMCs. The sequence came from a woman in her forties in good health. Some clones in this sample may be carry-over from other donors' samples. This chain's CDR3 is CASSRTGRHEQYF. The DNA for the CDR3 is TGTGCCAGCAGCCGGACAGGGAGGCACGAGCAGTACTTC.